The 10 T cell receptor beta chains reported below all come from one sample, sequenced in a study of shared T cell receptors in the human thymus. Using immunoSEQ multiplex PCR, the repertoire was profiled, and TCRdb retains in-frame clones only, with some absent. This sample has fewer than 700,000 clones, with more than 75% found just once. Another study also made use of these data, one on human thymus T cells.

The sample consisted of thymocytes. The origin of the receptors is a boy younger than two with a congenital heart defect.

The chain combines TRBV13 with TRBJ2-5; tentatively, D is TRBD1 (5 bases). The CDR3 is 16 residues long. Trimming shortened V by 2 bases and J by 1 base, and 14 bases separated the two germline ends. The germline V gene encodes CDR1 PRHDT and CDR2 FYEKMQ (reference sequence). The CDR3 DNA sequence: TGTGCCAGCAGCTTACGTCAGGGAAGCTCCCAAGAGACCCAGTACTTC. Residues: CASSLRQGSSQETQYF. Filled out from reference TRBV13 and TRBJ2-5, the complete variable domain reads AAGVIQSPRHLIKEKRETATLKCYPIPRHDTVYWYQQGPGQDPQFLISFYEKMQSDKGSIPDRFSAQQFSDYHSELNMSSLELGDSALYFCASSLRQGSSQETQYFGPGTRLLVL.

The CDR3 is CSASGGEQFF. The CDR3 coding sequence is TGCAGTGCTAGTGGCGGGGAGCAGTTCTTC. The chain couples TRBV20-1 to TRBJ2-1; a weak D match, TRBD2 (5 bases). V was pared by 3 bases and J by 10 bases, with 7 bases between. This CDR3 is built from 10 residues. Germline V gene data show CDR1 as DFQATT and CDR2 as SNEGSKA (reference sequence).

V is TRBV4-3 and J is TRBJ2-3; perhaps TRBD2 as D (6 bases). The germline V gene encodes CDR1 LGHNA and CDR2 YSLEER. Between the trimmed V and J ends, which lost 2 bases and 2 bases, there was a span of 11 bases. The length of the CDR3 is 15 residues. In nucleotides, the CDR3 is TGCGCCAGCAGCCAATTCCGGACTAACACAGATACGCAGTATTTT. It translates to CASSQFRTNTDTQYF.

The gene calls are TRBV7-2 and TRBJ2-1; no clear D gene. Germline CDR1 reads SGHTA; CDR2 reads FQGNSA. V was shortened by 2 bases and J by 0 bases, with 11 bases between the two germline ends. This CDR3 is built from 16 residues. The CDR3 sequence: CASSLWSSSSYNEQFF. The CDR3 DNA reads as TGTGCCAGCAGCTTATGGTCGTCGAGCTCCTACAATGAGCAGTTCTTC.

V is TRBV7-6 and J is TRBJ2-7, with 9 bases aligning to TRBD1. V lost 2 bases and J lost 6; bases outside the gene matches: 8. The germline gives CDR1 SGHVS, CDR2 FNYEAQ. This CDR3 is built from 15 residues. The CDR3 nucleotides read TGTGCCAGCAGCTTATCCGGGACAGGGCTGGTCGAGCAGTACTTC. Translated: CASSLSGTGLVEQYF.

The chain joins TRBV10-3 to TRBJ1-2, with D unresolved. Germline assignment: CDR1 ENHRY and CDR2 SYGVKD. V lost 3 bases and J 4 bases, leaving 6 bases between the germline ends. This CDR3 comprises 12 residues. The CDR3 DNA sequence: TGTGCCATCAGTGACACTCGCTATGGCTACACCTTC. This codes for CAISDTRYGYTF.

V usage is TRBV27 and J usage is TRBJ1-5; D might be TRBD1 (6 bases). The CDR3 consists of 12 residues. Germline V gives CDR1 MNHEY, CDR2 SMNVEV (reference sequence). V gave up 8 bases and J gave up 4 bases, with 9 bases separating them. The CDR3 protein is CASYGQNQPQHF. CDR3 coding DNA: TGTGCCAGCTATGGACAGAATCAGCCCCAGCATTTT.

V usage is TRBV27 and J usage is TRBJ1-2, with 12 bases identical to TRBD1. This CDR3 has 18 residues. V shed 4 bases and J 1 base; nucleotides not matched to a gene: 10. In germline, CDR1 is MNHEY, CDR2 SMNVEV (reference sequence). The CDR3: CASSSVRDRGLINYGYTF. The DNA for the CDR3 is TGTGCCAGCAGTTCCGTCCGGGACAGGGGGCTTATTAACTATGGCTACACCTTC.

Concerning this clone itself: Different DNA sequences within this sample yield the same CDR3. The CDR3 spells CASSAGGAKNIQYF. The CDR3 nucleotides read TGTGCCAGCAGTGCCGGGGGAGCCAAAAACATTCAGTACTTC. V gene TRBV6-1 combines with J gene TRBJ2-4; D possibly corresponds to TRBD2 (6 bases). CDR3 length equals 14 residues. Germline assignment: CDR1 MNHNS and CDR2 SASEGT. Trimming stripped 4 bases from V and 0 bases from J, with 7 bases between.

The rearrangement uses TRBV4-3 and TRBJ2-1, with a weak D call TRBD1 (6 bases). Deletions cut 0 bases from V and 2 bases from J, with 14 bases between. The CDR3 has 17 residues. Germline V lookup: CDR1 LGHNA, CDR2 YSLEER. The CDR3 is CASSQDGRQATYNEQFF. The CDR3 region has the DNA TGCGCCAGCAGCCAAGATGGGCGACAGGCGACCTACAATGAGCAGTTCTTC.